Detailed here is one TCR beta chain. Its antigen is not known. CDR3 length: 13 residues. V was clipped by 8 bases and J by 11 bases; unmatched bases: 11. Germline V gene data show CDR1 as SNHLY and CDR2 as FYNNEI. PCR was performed using 60 Vbeta and 13 Jbeta primers. Assay: immunoSEQ multiplex PCR; the TCRdb copy retains only in-frame clones and omits some. Among approximately 220,000 clones listed, just over 75% were seen once. The source of the sample is a study of cytomegalovirus exposure and HLA in healthy donors. Broader study findings: Later analysis indicated greater clonal expansion among HLA-associated TCR beta chains than among equally common other chains.

The sample consisted of PBMCs. The sequence was obtained from a man aged 18 to 30 in good health and CMV-seronegative. This chain joins TRBV2 and TRBJ2-1; TRBD2 agrees at 8 bases. CDR3 loop: CASLEPGGGKQFF. The CDR3 nucleotides are TGTGCCAGCCTCGAACCCGGGGGGGGTAAGCAGTTCTTC.